This T cell receptor beta chain was observed in a study of blood T cell repertoires in COVID-19. About the study: The United States, Italy and Spain provided the acute and convalescent COVID-19 samples.

Study processing details: Scientists estimated how many nucleated cells there were by amplifying reference gene primers. This table comes from immunoSEQ multiplex PCR, and its TCRdb copy is limited to in-frame clones, with some not included. V, J and clone size derive from that table, while D and trimming were established from the DNA sequence. The data contain approximately 270,000 clones, approximately 84% of them singletons. This clone was seen just once. In germline, CDR1 is SGHDN, CDR2 FVKESK. The CDR3 has 16 amino acids. With V trimmed by 4 bases and J by 1 base, 6 bases remained unmatched. Recruited during active infection, patients (from Seattle) were subsequently followed longitudinally.

The specimen was peripheral blood. The clonotype comes from a person between 65 and 79 years old with COVID-19, enrolled during active disease. The chain carries TRBV14 and TRBJ1-1; 10 bases match TRBD1. The DNA for the CDR3 is TGTGCCAGCAGCCGACAGGGGGCAGCGAGGAACACTGAAGCTTTCTTT. Its translation is CASSRQGAARNTEAFF.